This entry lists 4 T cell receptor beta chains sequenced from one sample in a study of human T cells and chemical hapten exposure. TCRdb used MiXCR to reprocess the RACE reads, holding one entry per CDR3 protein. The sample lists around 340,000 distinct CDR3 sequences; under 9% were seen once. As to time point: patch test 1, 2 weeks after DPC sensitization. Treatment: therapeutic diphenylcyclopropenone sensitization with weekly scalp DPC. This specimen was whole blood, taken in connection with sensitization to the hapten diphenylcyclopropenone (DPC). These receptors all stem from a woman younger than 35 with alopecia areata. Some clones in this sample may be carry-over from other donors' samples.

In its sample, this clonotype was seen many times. The chain's CDR3 is CASSMGQGGQPQHF. Written as DNA, the CDR3 is TGTGCCAGCAGCATGGGACAGGGCGGTCAGCCCCAGCATTTT. The chain couples TRBV7-9 to TRBJ1-5; 9 positions agree with TRBD1. Germline trimming cut 5 bases from V and 6 bases from J; bases unmatched to any gene: 5. CDR3 size: 14 residues. CDR1 and CDR2 (germline): SEHNR, FQNEAQ (reference sequence).

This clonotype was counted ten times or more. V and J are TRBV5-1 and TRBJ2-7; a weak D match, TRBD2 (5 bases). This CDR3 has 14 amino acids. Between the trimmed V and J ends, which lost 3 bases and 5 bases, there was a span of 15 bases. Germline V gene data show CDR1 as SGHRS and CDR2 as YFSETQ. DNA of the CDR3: TGCGCCAGCAGCTCCGGAGAGGGTGTCCACGAGCAGTACTTC. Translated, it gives CASSSGEGVHEQYF.

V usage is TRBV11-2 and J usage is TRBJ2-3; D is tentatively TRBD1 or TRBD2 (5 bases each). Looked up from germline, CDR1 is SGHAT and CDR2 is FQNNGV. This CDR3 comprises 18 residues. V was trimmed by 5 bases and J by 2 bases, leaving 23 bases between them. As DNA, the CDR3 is TGTGCCAGCAGCCTCGCGGGTCGACAGACAATACTCACAGATACGCAGTATTTT. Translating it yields CASSLAGRQTILTDTQYF.

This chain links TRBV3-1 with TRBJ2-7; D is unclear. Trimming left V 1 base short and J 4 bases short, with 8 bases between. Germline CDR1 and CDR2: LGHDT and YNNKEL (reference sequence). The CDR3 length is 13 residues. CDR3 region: CASSQVVGYEQYF. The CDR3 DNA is TGTGCCAGCAGCCAAGTTGTAGGGTACGAGCAGTACTTC.